A single sample is the source of the 5 T cell receptor beta chains below, sequenced in a study of blood T cell repertoires in COVID-19. The method was immunoSEQ multiplex PCR; TCRdb's version includes in-frame clones alone and lacks a portion of them. The sample lists about 360,000 clones; more than 85% were seen once. The sample comprised peripheral blood. These receptor sequences come from a human donor in a cohort sampled during active COVID-19.

This chain connects TRBV5-5 to TRBJ1-5; D remains ambiguous. The V and J ends lost 0 bases and 0 bases respectively, with 10 bases between them. CDR3 length: 16 amino acids. Germline V CDR1 and CDR2: SGHKS, YYEKEE (reference sequence). The CDR3 DNA reads TGTGCCAGCAGCTTGGAACTCTTGAATAGCAATCAGCCCCAGCATTTT. Residues: CASSLELLNSNQPQHF.

This clone has just one count. The chain combines TRBV20-1 with TRBJ2-1; D gene unclear. The germline CDR1 and CDR2 sequences are DFQATT and SNEGSKA (reference sequence). This CDR3 has 14 residues. Trimming took 3 bases from V and 0 from J, leaving 9 bases between them. The CDR3 sequence is CSASTHSSYNEQFF. The CDR3 DNA reads as TGCAGTGCTAGTACCCACAGCTCCTACAATGAGCAGTTCTTC.

The chain carries TRBV19 and TRBJ1-1; 9 nucleotides match TRBD1. CDR1 and CDR2 (germline): LNHDA, SQIVND (reference sequence). CDR3 length: 13 residues. Losses at the gene ends were 5 bases for V and 4 bases for J; bases not matched to a gene: 2. CDR3 protein: CASSVTGGTEAFF. The DNA for the CDR3 is TGTGCCAGTAGTGTGACAGGGGGCACTGAAGCTTTCTTT.

V is TRBV30 and J is TRBJ1-2; no clear D. V was clipped by 4 bases and J by 0 bases, with 12 bases between them. This CDR3 contains 14 residues. The germline gives CDR1 GTSNPN, CDR2 SVGIG (reference sequence). The CDR3 DNA reads as TGTGCCTGGAAACGGGTGCTTGCTAACTATGGCTACACCTTC. Protein sequence: CAWKRVLANYGYTF.

This sequence joins TRBV6-1 and TRBJ1-1, with TRBD1 matching 8 bases. CDR1 and CDR2 from the germline V gene are MNHNS and SASEGT. CDR3 size: 17 residues. V gave up 3 bases and J gave up 1 base; unmatched junction bases: 10. Here the CDR3 DNA reads TGTGCCAGCAGTGATAGTGGCAGGGGGCCTGGGAACACTGAAGCTTTCTTT. Translating gives CASSDSGRGPGNTEAFF.